The rows below give T cell receptor beta chains drawn from one sample of a study of T cell changes during pregnancy in multiple sclerosis. The assay was immunoSEQ multiplex PCR, and TCRdb's table has in-frame clones only and misses some. The sample contains under 95,000 clones, nearly 95% of which appear only once. Sample: peripheral blood, taken in the second trimester of pregnancy. These receptors originate from a female donor in good health, enrolled as a control in a pregnancy study. Both conserved end residues are part of each CDR3. A D gene is named only where the DNA matches it firmly. Size is stated for part of the rows, as once, few or many counts, or as a class when the clone is expanded.

size | J | V | D | CDR3 | DNA
few | TRBJ1-1 | TRBV19 | NA | CASSIVTNGEAFF | TGTGCCAGTAGTATAGTAACGAACGGGGAAGCTTTCTTT
NA | TRBJ1-1 | TRBV4-1 | TRBD1 | CASSQPEGQLNTEAFF | TGCGCCAGCAGCCAACCGGAGGGACAGTTGAACACTGAAGCTTTCTTT
NA | TRBJ2-1 | TRBV5-6 | TRBD2 | CASSWESGRAAEQFF | TGTGCCAGCAGCTGGGAGAGCGGGAGGGCCGCTGAGCAGTTCTTC
NA | TRBJ1-1 | TRBV19 | NA | CASSIGAAGFMNTEAFF | TGTGCCAGTAGTATTGGGGCAGCGGGCTTTATGAACACTGAAGCTTTCTTT
NA | TRBJ2-6 | TRBV18 | NA | CASSSRTDLSGANVLTF | TGTGCCAGCTCATCTCGGACAGACCTCTCTGGGGCCAACGTCCTGACTTTC
NA | TRBJ2-7 | TRBV18 | TRBD2 | CASSPPETSGRYEQYF | TGTGCCAGCTCACCACCGGAAACTAGCGGACGCTACGAGCAGTACTTC
NA | TRBJ2-3 | TRBV28 | NA | CASSFRQTYDEEYF | TGTGCCAGCAGTTTCCGACAGACGTACGACGAGGAGTATTTT
NA | TRBJ1-4 | TRBV27 | TRBD1 | CASTPTGGDEKLFF | TGTGCCAGCACTCCGACAGGGGGAGATGAAAAACTGTTTTTT
NA | TRBJ1-1 | TRBV6-6 | TRBD1 | CASSSRTGWATEAFF | TGTGCCAGCAGTTCTCGGACAGGGTGGGCCACTGAAGCTTTCTTT
NA | TRBJ2-5 | TRBV29-1 | NA | CSVLVPWRETQYF | TGCAGCGTTTTAGTCCCGTGGAGAGAGACCCAGTACTTC
few | TRBJ1-5 | TRBV7-2 | NA | CASSLERGVTVRPQHF | TGTGCCAGCAGCTTAGAGCGGGGGGTGACCGTACGGCCCCAGCATTTT
once | TRBJ2-2 | TRBV28 | TRBD2 | CATTGLAANTGELFF | TGTGCCACTACGGGACTAGCGGCGAACACCGGGGAGCTGTTTTTT
once | TRBJ2-2 | TRBV29-1 | NA | CSVRYSRGELFF | TGCAGCGTCCGGTACTCGAGGGGGGAGCTGTTTTTT
NA | TRBJ1-3 | TRBV11-2 | NA | CASSPQGRNTIYF | TGTGCCAGCAGCCCCCAGGGCCGTAACACCATATATTTT
NA | TRBJ1-2 | TRBV2 | NA | CASSLANAMGYTF | TGTGCCAGCAGCTTGGCCAACGCCATGGGCTACACCTTC